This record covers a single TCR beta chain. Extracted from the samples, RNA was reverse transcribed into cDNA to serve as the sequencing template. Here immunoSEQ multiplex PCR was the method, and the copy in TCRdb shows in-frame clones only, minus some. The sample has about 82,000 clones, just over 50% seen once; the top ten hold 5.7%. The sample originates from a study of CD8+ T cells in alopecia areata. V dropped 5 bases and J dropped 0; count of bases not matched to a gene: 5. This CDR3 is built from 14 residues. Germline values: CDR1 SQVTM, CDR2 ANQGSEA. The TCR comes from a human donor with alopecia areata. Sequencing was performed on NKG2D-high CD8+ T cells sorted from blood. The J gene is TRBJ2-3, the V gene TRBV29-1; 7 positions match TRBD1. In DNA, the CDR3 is TGCAGCGTTTCTGGGACAGTGAGCACAGATACGCAGTATTTT. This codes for CSVSGTVSTDTQYF.